A single sample is the source of the 8 T cell receptor beta chains below, sequenced in a study of blood T cell repertoires in COVID-19. TCRdb keeps only in-frame clones here, not all; method: immunoSEQ multiplex PCR. Among about 270,000 clones, 86% were seen once, and the ten largest hold roughly 8.5%. The source material was peripheral blood. The receptors were gathered from a man aged 40-49 years with active or convalescent COVID-19.

This sequence joins TRBV23-1 and TRBJ1-1; D perhaps matches TRBD1 (5 bases). TRBV23-1 is sorted into the ORF group, with uncertain function. The CDR3 loop spans 14 amino acids. Trimming shortened V by 2 bases and J by 5 bases, and 12 bases separated the two germline ends. The CDR3 DNA sequence: TGCGCCAGCAGTCAACTTCAGGGAGGGACTGAAGCTTTCTTT. Translating it yields CASSQLQGGTEAFF.

The chain has TRBV19 and TRBJ2-7; a weak D match, TRBD2 (6 bases). Germline lookup yields CDR1 LNHDA and CDR2 SQIVND (reference sequence). The V and J ends lost 0 bases and 2 bases respectively, with 14 bases between them. The CDR3 is 16 amino acids. This CDR3 reads CASSIDRGAEAYEQYF. The CDR3 region has the DNA TGTGCCAGTAGTATAGATCGCGGGGCGGAGGCCTACGAGCAGTACTTC.

The chain recombines TRBV13 with TRBJ1-2; D is uncertain. Germline lookup yields CDR1 PRHDT and CDR2 FYEKMQ (reference sequence). V shed 0 bases and J shed 4 bases, with 18 bases lying between them. This CDR3 comprises 17 residues. CDR3 in amino acids: CASSLGPLSISGYGYTF. In DNA, the CDR3 is TGTGCCAGCAGCTTAGGCCCTTTGAGTATTTCTGGCTATGGCTACACCTTC.

The genes are TRBV3-1 (or the pseudogene TRBV3-2) and TRBJ1-3, with no clear D. The germline gives CDR1 LGHDT, CDR2 YNNKEL (reference sequence). The V end was cut by 7 bases, the J end by 0 bases, with 4 bases between. The CDR3 contains 12 residues. This chain's CDR3 is CASISSGNTIYF. The CDR3 bases are TGTGCCAGCATCAGCTCTGGAAACACCATATATTTT.

This sequence joins TRBV6-5 and TRBJ2-3; 8 positions match TRBD2. The germline gives CDR1 MNHEY, CDR2 SVGAGI. The CDR3 is 15 amino acids. V gave up 4 bases and J gave up 2 bases; unmatched junction bases: 5. This CDR3 reads CASSFSGSTTDTQYF. The DNA for the CDR3 is TGTGCCAGCAGTTTCAGCGGGAGCACCACAGATACGCAGTATTTT.

The chain carries TRBV7-3 and TRBJ2-5; tentatively, D is TRBD2 (6 bases). Trimming took off 1 base at V and 5 bases at J, with 14 bases between the two ends. The CDR3 sequence is 15 residues long. The germline CDR1 and CDR2 sequences are SGHTA and FQGTGA. This chain's CDR3 is CASSLRPSGSETQYF. CDR3 DNA: TGTGCCAGCAGCTTAAGACCGAGCGGGTCCGAGACCCAGTACTTC. Full variable domain (rest looked up from reference TRBV7-3 and TRBJ2-5): GAGVSQTPSNKVTEKGKYVELRCDPISGHTALYWYRQSLGQGPEFLIYFQGTGAADDSGLPNDRFFAVRPEGSVSTLKIQRTERGDSAVYLCASSLRPSGSETQYFGPGTRLLVL.

For the CDR3, the DNA is TGTGCCAGCAGCGAAGTGGGGGGAGATCCCACCGGGGAGCTGTTTTTT. This translates into CASSEVGGDPTGELFF. This sequence joins TRBV6-4 and TRBJ2-2; possibly TRBD2 for D (6 bases). Trimming removed 6 bases from V and 4 bases from J, with 18 bases in between. Germline values: CDR1 MRHNA, CDR2 SNTAGT. This CDR3 comprises 16 residues.

In this sample, this clone turned up a few times. This chain links TRBV2 with TRBJ2-1; TRBD2 matches 8 bases. The V and J ends lost 2 bases and 4 bases, in that order; junction bases with no gene match: 10. This CDR3 is built from 17 residues. Looked up from germline, CDR1 is SNHLY and CDR2 is FYNNEI. The CDR3 DNA follows: TGTGCCAGCAGTGAAAGACTGCGGGGGGCCGGGTACAATGAGCAGTTCTTC. Amino acids: CASSERLRGAGYNEQFF.